Listed here are 7 T cell receptor beta chains from one sample, sequenced in a study of siplizumab effects on memory and regulatory T cells. TCRdb's table, derived via immunoSEQ multiplex PCR, lists solely in-frame clones and lacks some. This table holds around 100,000 clones, more than 85% found once. Sequencing used CD4+ T cells sorted from blood. These TCRs come from a human donor in good health.

This chain connects TRBV7-9 to TRBJ1-1, with TRBD1 matching over 8 bases. Looked up from germline, CDR1 is SEHNR and CDR2 is FQNEAQ (reference sequence). There are 14 residues in the CDR3. With 4 bases clipped from V and 10 bases from J, the junction kept 11 bases outside the gene matches. In nucleotides, the CDR3 is TGTGCCAGCAGCTCTCGGACAGGGCCTCATGGAGCTTTCTTT. Translation: CASSSRTGPHGAFF.

V and J are TRBV6-1 and TRBJ2-7, with D tentatively TRBD1 (6 bases). Germline V gene data show CDR1 as MNHNS and CDR2 as SASEGT. The CDR3 has 14 amino acids. The V and J ends lost 10 bases and 0 bases respectively, with 16 bases between them. The CDR3 protein is CATSNRALSYEQYF. The CDR3 coding sequence is TGTGCCACCAGCAACAGGGCTCTCTCCTACGAGCAGTACTTC.

This sequence joins TRBV27 and TRBJ1-1; a possible D gene is TRBD1 (5 bases). This CDR3 spans 11 amino acids. With 0 bases removed from V and 12 bases from J, the gap between germline ends came to 8 bases. In germline, CDR1 is MNHEY, CDR2 SMNVEV (reference sequence). CDR3 sequence reads: CASSLSGRTFF. DNA of the CDR3: TGTGCCAGCAGTTTATCGGGACGAACTTTCTTT.

The CDR3 DNA sequence: TGCGCCAGCAGCCAATCGGAGGGGGCGGGCGAGCAGTACTTC. It encodes CASSQSEGAGEQYF. The J gene is TRBJ2-7, the V gene TRBV4-1; D perhaps matches TRBD1 (7 bases). This CDR3 has 14 residues. CDR1 is MGHRA, CDR2 YSYEKL, per germline. Trimming shortened V by 2 bases and J by 6 bases, and 14 bases separated the two germline ends.

The CDR3 sequence is CASSPGSPSDTQYF. The CDR3 bases are TGTGCCAGCAGCCCCGGGTCGCCATCAGATACGCAGTATTTT. V and J are TRBV2 and TRBJ2-3; no clear D gene. The length of the CDR3 is 14 residues. Per the germline V gene, CDR1 is SNHLY and CDR2 is FYNNEI. Between the trimmed V and J ends, which lost 6 bases and 4 bases, there was a span of 14 bases.

V gene TRBV4-3 combines with J gene TRBJ1-1; D is undetermined. Trimming left V 0 bases short and J 5 bases short, with 13 bases between. Germline V gene data show CDR1 as LGHNA and CDR2 as YSLEER. There are 15 residues in the CDR3. The CDR3 protein is CASSQDHPVGTEAFF. The DNA for the CDR3 is TGCGCCAGCAGCCAAGATCATCCGGTAGGGACTGAAGCTTTCTTT.

The chain links TRBV27 to TRBJ1-2, with D possibly matching TRBD1 (6 bases). V lost 2 bases to trimming and J lost 5 bases, with 12 bases between them. Germline CDR1 and CDR2: MNHEY and SMNVEV (reference sequence). This CDR3 has 14 amino acids. As DNA, the CDR3 is TGTGCCAGCAGTTTACGGCAGGGGAAGTATGGCTACACCTTC. This codes for CASSLRQGKYGYTF.